This record covers a single T cell receptor (beta chain). Its antigen is as yet unknown. This sample stems from a study of cytomegalovirus exposure and HLA in healthy donors. Study context: About 85 million unique TCRs from HLA-typed donors were held in an early release of data. Notes on the study in general: Productive status was seen about 87% or about 30% of the time for most TCR beta V segments in an earlier analysis. Several V segments, TRBV6-2 and TRBV6-3 among them, could not be told apart and were dropped. Compared with the approximately 670-donor mean, an Asian-associated ancestry cluster reportedly had fewer N-insertions, according to a later analysis.

CDR1 is SGHRS, CDR2 YFSETQ, per germline. Trimming at V came to 4 bases and at J to 7 bases, leaving 6 bases not matched to a gene. The CDR3 is made up of 14 amino acids. It was with 60 Vbeta and 13 Jbeta primers that the PCR ran. Repertoires were generated with immunoSEQ multiplex PCR, while TCRdb's copy carries only in-frame clones and drops some. The sample includes some 87,000 clones, roughly three quarters of them seen just once. The source of this sequence is a woman between 35 and 50 years old in good health and CMV-seropositive. The chain combines TRBV5-1 with TRBJ1-5; 9 bases are a match to TRBD1. Material: PBMCs. CDR3 amino acids: CASSPGTGFQPQHF. The CDR3 coding sequence is TGCGCCAGCAGCCCAGGGACAGGGTTCCAGCCCCAGCATTTT.